The TCR beta chain described here comes from a study of blood T cell repertoires in COVID-19. CDR1 is MNHEY and CDR2 is SVGAGI in the germline V gene. The CDR3 extends over 12 amino acids. The ends lost 6 bases at V and 12 bases at J; junction bases unmatched: 4. Clones were sequenced by immunoSEQ multiplex PCR, and TCRdb holds only the in-frame ones, with some missing. The sample lists approximately 97,000 clones, more than 75% occurring once. The sequenced sample consisted of peripheral blood. The receptor's source is a human donor in a cohort sampled during active COVID-19. This sequence joins TRBV6-5 and TRBJ2-1; the match to TRBD2 covers 11 bases. The chain's CDR3 is CASRPTSGTQFF. CDR3 bases: TGTGCCAGCAGACCGACTAGCGGGACGCAGTTCTTC.